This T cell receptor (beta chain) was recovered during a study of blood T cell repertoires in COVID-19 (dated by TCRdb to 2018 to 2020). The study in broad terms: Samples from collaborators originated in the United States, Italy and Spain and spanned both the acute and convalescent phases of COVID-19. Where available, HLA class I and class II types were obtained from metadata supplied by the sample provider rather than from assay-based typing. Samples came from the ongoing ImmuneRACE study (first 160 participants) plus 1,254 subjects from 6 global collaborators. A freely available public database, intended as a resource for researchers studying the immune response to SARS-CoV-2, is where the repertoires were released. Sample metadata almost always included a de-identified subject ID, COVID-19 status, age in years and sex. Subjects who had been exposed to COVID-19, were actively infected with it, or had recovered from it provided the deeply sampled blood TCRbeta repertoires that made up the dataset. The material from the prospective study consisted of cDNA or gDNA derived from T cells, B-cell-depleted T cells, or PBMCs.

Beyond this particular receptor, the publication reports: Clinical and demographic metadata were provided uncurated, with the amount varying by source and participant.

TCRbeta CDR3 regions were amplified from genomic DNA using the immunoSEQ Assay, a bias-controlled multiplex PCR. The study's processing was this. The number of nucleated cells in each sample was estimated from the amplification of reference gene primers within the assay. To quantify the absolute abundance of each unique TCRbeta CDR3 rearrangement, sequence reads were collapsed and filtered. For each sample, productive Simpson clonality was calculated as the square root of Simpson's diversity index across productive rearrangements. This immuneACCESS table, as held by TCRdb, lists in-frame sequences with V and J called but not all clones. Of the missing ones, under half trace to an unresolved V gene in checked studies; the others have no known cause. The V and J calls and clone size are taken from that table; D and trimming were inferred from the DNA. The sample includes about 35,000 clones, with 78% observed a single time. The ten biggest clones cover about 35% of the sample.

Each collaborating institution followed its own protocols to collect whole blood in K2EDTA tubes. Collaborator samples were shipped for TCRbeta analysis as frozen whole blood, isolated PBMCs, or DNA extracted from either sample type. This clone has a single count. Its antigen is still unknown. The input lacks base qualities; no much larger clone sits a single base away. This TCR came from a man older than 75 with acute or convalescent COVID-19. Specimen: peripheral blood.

The CDR3 here reads CASSLGILATLANTGELFF. DNA sequence: TGCGCCAGCAGCTTGGGGATTTTGGCGACTCTCGCGAACACCGGGGAGCTGTTTTTT. The chain couples TRBV5-1 to TRBJ2-2, with no confidently assigned D gene. Including cysteine and phenylalanine, the CDR3 has 19 amino acids. Just the 57-base CDR3 DNA is kept, in frame starting at base 1. V loses 0 bases, J loses 0 bases, and the germline ends lie 18 bases apart. The germline V gene sets CDR1 to SGHRS and CDR2 to YFSETQ.